The 14 T cell receptor beta chains below all came from one sample that was sequenced in a study of cytomegalovirus exposure and HLA in healthy donors. PCR amplification relied on 60 Vbeta primers (plus 13 Jbeta primers). The repertoire was sequenced with immunoSEQ multiplex PCR; TCRdb's copy has only in-frame clones and lacks some. The sample has 110,000 to 150,000 clones, about 74% seen once. Sequencing input: PBMCs. Receptor source: a woman aged 40 to 50 in good health and CMV-seronegative.

The chain combines TRBV10-2 with TRBJ2-3; 7 bases agree with TRBD2. CDR3 size: 14 residues. CDR1 is WSHSY and CDR2 is SAAADI in the germline V gene. V lost 7 bases, J lost 5 bases, and 9 bases stayed unmatched. For the CDR3, the DNA is TGCGCCAGCATGGGGGGGGTGGTTGTAGATACGCAGTATTTT. Its protein product is CASMGGVVVDTQYF.

The rearrangement joins TRBV7-6 to TRBJ1-4; the D gene is possibly TRBD1 (6 bases). Trimming left V 3 bases short and J 5 bases short, with 13 bases between. The CDR3 sequence is 15 residues long. Germline V gives CDR1 SGHVS, CDR2 FNYEAQ. The CDR3 coding sequence is TGTGCCAGCAGCTTGTGGACAGACTCAAATGAAAAACTGTTTTTT. Its protein is CASSLWTDSNEKLFF.

The gene calls are TRBV5-8 and TRBJ1-1; no clear D. The CDR3 covers 14 residues. Germline CDR1 reads SGHTS; CDR2 reads YDEGEE. Deletions cut 2 bases from V and 1 base from J, with 9 bases between. The DNA for the CDR3 is TGTGCCAGCAGCTTTGGGGAGGGGAACACTGAAGCTTTCTTT. Its translation: CASSFGEGNTEAFF. Combining the CDR3 with reference TRBV5-8 and TRBJ1-1 gives the whole variable domain EAGVTQSPTHLIKTRGQQATLRCSPISGHTSVYWYQQALGLGLQFLLWYDEGEERNRGNFPPRFSGRQFPNYSSELNVNALELEDSALYLCASSFGEGNTEAFFGQGTRLTVV.

The V call is TRBV5-1, the J call TRBJ2-5; 9 bases match TRBD2. Trimming at V came to 4 bases and at J to 3 bases, leaving 4 bases not matched to a gene. Per germline, CDR1 SGHRS and CDR2 YFSETQ. The CDR3 extends over 14 amino acids. As DNA, the CDR3 is TGCGCCAGCAGCCAGGGACTAGCAGAAGAGACCCAGTACTTC. Translation: CASSQGLAEETQYF.

The chain recombines TRBV5-4 with TRBJ2-2; 14 bases agree with TRBD2. The V gene end was trimmed by 3 bases and the J gene end by 2 bases; junction bases not matched to a gene: 9. This CDR3 has 19 residues. Germline CDR1 reads SGHNT; CDR2 reads YYREEE (reference sequence). CDR3 protein: CASSWGRTSGGHNTGELFF. The CDR3, as DNA: TGTGCCAGCAGCTGGGGGAGGACTAGCGGGGGGCATAACACCGGGGAGCTGTTTTTT.

The chain employs TRBV27 and TRBJ1-2; maybe TRBD1 (5 bases). The CDR3 length is 15 residues. Germline-derived CDR1 and CDR2 are MNHEY and SMNVEV (reference sequence). Trimming removed 3 bases from V and 4 bases from J, with 15 bases in between. Here the CDR3 reads CASSLGGTVSYGYTF. CDR3 in DNA: TGTGCCAGCAGTTTGGGGGGGACGGTGTCCTATGGCTACACCTTC.

The chain has TRBV14 and TRBJ1-4; 7 bases line up with TRBD1. CDR3 size: 17 residues. The germline gives CDR1 SGHDN, CDR2 FVKESK. With V trimmed by 1 base and J by 8 bases, 13 bases remained unmatched. The CDR3 coding sequence is TGTGCCAGCAGCCAAGCCCTCCGGGGACAGTATAACGAAAAACTGTTTTTT. Amino acids: CASSQALRGQYNEKLFF. The full variable domain, in which reference TRBV14 and TRBJ1-4 provide the parts outside the CDR3, is EAGVTQFPSHSVIEKGQTVTLRCDPISGHDNLYWYRRVMGKEIKFLLHFVKESKQDESGMPNNRFLAERTGGTYSTLKVQPAELEDSGVYFCASSQALRGQYNEKLFFGSGTQLSVL.

V usage is TRBV10-2 and J usage is TRBJ2-5; 11 bases are a match to TRBD2. Germline values: CDR1 WSHSY, CDR2 SAAADI. Germline trimming cut 6 bases from V and 1 base from J; bases unmatched to any gene: 1. The CDR3 is 14 residues long. CDR3 residues: CASRTSGVQETQYF. The CDR3 DNA reads as TGCGCCAGCAGGACTAGCGGGGTCCAAGAGACCCAGTACTTC.

Only a few counts were recorded for this clone. V gene TRBV2 combines with J gene TRBJ2-7; a possible D gene is TRBD1 (5 bases). The CDR3 has 15 amino acids. The germline V gene encodes CDR1 SNHLY and CDR2 FYNNEI. V was cut by 2 bases and J by 5 bases, with 16 bases left in between. CDR3 amino acids: CASSEQGGYGDEQYF. In nucleotides, the CDR3 is TGTGCCAGCAGTGAACAGGGTGGATACGGTGACGAGCAGTACTTC.

This clone was counted once. The chain employs TRBV19 and TRBJ2-7; tentatively, D is TRBD1 (5 bases). Germline lookup yields CDR1 LNHDA and CDR2 SQIVND (reference sequence). V gave up 5 bases and J gave up 5 bases, with 19 bases separating them. The CDR3 covers 15 residues. The CDR3 DNA follows: TGTGCCAGTAGTGCCAGACAGTCCTCATGGGACGAGCAGTACTTC. Protein product: CASSARQSSWDEQYF.

This clone has only a few counts. V is TRBV5-1 and J is TRBJ2-1; TRBD1 matches at 9 bases. Germline lookup yields CDR1 SGHRS and CDR2 YFSETQ. Germline trimming cut 0 bases from V and 9 bases from J; bases unmatched to any gene: 10. The CDR3 spans 16 residues. This chain's CDR3 is CASSLAADRGGGEQFF. The CDR3 nucleotides read TGCGCCAGCAGCTTGGCAGCGGACAGGGGTGGAGGTGAGCAGTTCTTC. The full variable domain, completed using reference TRBV5-1 and TRBJ2-1, is KAGVTQTPRYLIKTRGQQVTLSCSPISGHRSVSWYQQTPGQGLQFLFEYFSETQRNKGNFPGRFSGRQFSNSRSEMNVSTLELGDSALYLCASSLAADRGGGEQFFGPGTRLTVL.

This clone was seen only once. Here the CDR3 reads CASSPRGAGGAFF. CDR3 DNA: TGTGCCAGCAGTCCCCGGGGGGCCGGAGGAGCTTTCTTT. V and J are TRBV28 and TRBJ1-1, with TRBD1 as a possible D gene (6 bases). Germline CDR1 is MDHEN and CDR2 is SYDVKM. The CDR3 length is 13 residues. Between the trimmed V and J ends, which lost 5 bases and 10 bases, there was a span of 17 bases.

The chain employs TRBV7-8 and TRBJ1-1; D uncertain. V was cut by 5 bases and J by 5 bases, with 24 bases left in between. This CDR3 spans 17 amino acids. Germline assignment: CDR1 SGHVS and CDR2 FQNEAQ. The CDR3: CASSESLVGVTGTEAFF. The CDR3 DNA reads TGTGCCAGCAGCGAGAGCCTAGTAGGCGTCACGGGGACTGAAGCTTTCTTT.

V and J are TRBV25-1 and TRBJ2-1; TRBD1 agrees at 7 bases. V was clipped by 5 bases and J by 7 bases; unmatched bases: 14. Per the germline V gene, CDR1 is MGHDK and CDR2 is SYGVNS. CDR3 length: 16 amino acids. For the CDR3, the DNA is TGTGCCAGCAGTCGACCGAGGGGGCAACACACGAATGAGCAGTTCTTC. It yields the protein CASSRPRGQHTNEQFF.